This passage covers 29 T cell receptor beta chains from one sample sequenced in a study of shared T cell receptors in the human thymus. Here immunoSEQ multiplex PCR was the method, and the copy in TCRdb shows in-frame clones only, minus some. The sample contains hundreds of thousands of clones, 88% of which appear only once. This sample was shared with a second study, whose subject was human thymus T cells.

The material sequenced was thymocytes. Receptors were obtained from a boy in the first two years of life with a congenital heart defect.

Only a few counts were recorded for this clone. The chain recombines TRBV15 with TRBJ2-7; 14 positions agree with TRBD2. CDR1 LNHNV and CDR2 YYDKDF come from the germline V gene (reference sequence). The V segment lost 8 bases and the J segment 4 bases; nucleotides outside the gene matches: 10. This CDR3 has 16 residues. The CDR3 DNA reads as TGTGCCACCTCACCCCCTCGGACTAGCGGGGGGTACGAGCAGTACTTC. Encoded protein: CATSPPRTSGGYEQYF. The whole variable domain, remainder taken from reference TRBV15 and TRBJ2-7, is DAMVIQNPRYQVTQFGKPVTLSCSQTLNHNVMYWYQQKSSQAPKLLFHYYDKDFNNEADTPDNFQSRRPNTSFCFLDIRSPGLGDTAMYLCATSPPRTSGGYEQYFGPGTRLTVT.

This clone has more than one count but fewer than ten. V and J are TRBV28 and TRBJ1-2; 10 nucleotides align to TRBD1. The germline gives CDR1 MDHEN, CDR2 SYDVKM. V lost 5 bases and J lost 7; bases outside the gene matches: 13. The CDR3 length is 16 residues. The CDR3 DNA follows: TGTGCCAGCAGTCGTGACAGGGGGCGCAGGGCCGGTGGCTACACCTTC. The encoded protein is CASSRDRGRRAGGYTF.

About this clone: Additional DNA sequences in this sample encode the identical CDR3. J is TRBJ2-7 and V is TRBV5-5; 8 nucleotides agree with TRBD1. The CDR3 totals 11 residues. With 3 bases clipped from V and 9 bases from J, the junction kept 2 bases outside the gene matches. Germline V gene sequence: CDR1 SGHKS, CDR2 YYEKEE (reference sequence). The CDR3 bases are TGTGCCAGCAGCTCAGGACAGGGGCAGTACTTC. This encodes CASSSGQGQYF.

To note about this clone: A junction end diverges from the germline sequence, so it may reflect a read error. V is TRBV28 and J is TRBJ2-1; D gene uncertain. Looked up from germline, CDR1 is MDHEN and CDR2 is SYDVKM. The CDR3 has 12 amino acids. The CDR3 coding sequence is TGTGCCAGTTCCTACTCCCACAATGAGCAGTTCTTC. Translating it yields CASSYSHNEQFF.

The J gene is TRBJ2-5, the V gene TRBV4-3; weak D call: TRBD2 (6 bases). The V end was cut by 2 bases, the J end by 2 bases, with 12 bases between. The CDR3 is 15 residues long. The germline CDR1 and CDR2 sequences are LGHNA and YSLEER. The CDR3 sequence: CASSQRAGIQETQYF. CDR3 DNA: TGCGCCAGCAGCCAACGAGCGGGTATTCAAGAGACCCAGTACTTC.

The chain employs TRBV7-9 and TRBJ1-4, with D unclear. The CDR3 contains 14 residues. Germline V lookup: CDR1 SEHNR, CDR2 FQNEAQ (reference sequence). V was cut by 2 bases and J by 7 bases, with 11 bases left in between. CDR3 sequence (DNA): TGTGCCAGCAGCTTAACCCCAAGAGGTGAAAAACTGTTTTTT. It yields the protein CASSLTPRGEKLFF.

The chain uses TRBV4-1 and TRBJ2-5; TRBD1 agrees at 7 bases. CDR3 length equals 18 residues. Germline values: CDR1 MGHRA, CDR2 YSYEKL. J gave up 1 base and V 0 bases, and 11 bases lay outside the gene matches. Written as DNA, the CDR3 is TGCGCCAGCAGCCAAGATATCTGGACAGGCCCACCCCAAGAGACCCAGTACTTC. Protein: CASSQDIWTGPPQETQYF.

This clone has just a few counts. This chain joins TRBV5-4 and TRBJ2-1, with no clear D. The germline V and J ends were trimmed by 0 bases and 3 bases, with 7 bases remaining between them. CDR1 and CDR2 from the germline V gene are SGHNT and YYREEE (reference sequence). The CDR3 consists of 14 residues. CDR3 loop: CASSLVADYNEQFF. The CDR3 DNA is TGTGCCAGCAGCTTGGTGGCAGACTACAATGAGCAGTTCTTC. The full variable domain, its missing parts supplied by reference TRBV5-4 and TRBJ2-1, is ETGVTQSPTHLIKTRGQQVTLRCSSQSGHNTVSWYQQALGQGPQFIFQYYREEENGRGNFPPRFSGLQFPNYSSELNVNALELDDSALYLCASSLVADYNEQFFGPGTRLTVL.

CDR3 sequence reads: CASSQGEGSYNEQFF. In DNA, the CDR3 is TGCGCCAGCAGCCAAGGAGAGGGCTCCTACAATGAGCAGTTCTTC. This chain uses TRBV4-1 with TRBJ2-1, with D possibly matching TRBD2 (5 bases). In germline, CDR1 is MGHRA, CDR2 YSYEKL. The CDR3 sequence is 15 residues long. Between the trimmed V and J ends, which lost 1 base and 0 bases, there was a span of 7 bases.

The rearrangement uses TRBV28 and TRBJ2-7, with 9 bases fitting TRBD1. Germline values: CDR1 MDHEN, CDR2 SYDVKM. V gave up 5 bases and J gave up 3 bases; unmatched junction bases: 8. This CDR3 spans 15 amino acids. Here the CDR3 DNA reads TGTGCCAGCAGTCCCCCTCGGGACAGGGACTACGAGCAGTACTTC. Its protein is CASSPPRDRDYEQYF.

The V and J genes are TRBV11-2 and TRBJ2-7; TRBD2 is a possible D gene (6 bases). Trimming stripped 4 bases from V and 2 bases from J, with 15 bases between. The CDR3 totals 15 residues. Germline V gene sequence: CDR1 SGHAT, CDR2 FQNNGV. CDR3 sequence: CASSSPSGSPYEQYF. CDR3 bases: TGTGCCAGCAGCTCCCCGAGCGGGTCTCCCTACGAGCAGTACTTC.

This clone was observed a handful of times. The chain employs TRBV29-1 and TRBJ1-1, with 9 positions matching TRBD1. Germline values: CDR1 SQVTM, CDR2 ANQGSEA. V gave up 4 bases and J gave up 6 bases; unmatched junction bases: 6. The CDR3 is made up of 13 amino acids. Written as DNA, the CDR3 is TGCAGCGTTGCCGGACAGGGGTCCCCTGAAGCTTTCTTT. This gives the protein CSVAGQGSPEAFF.

This chain connects TRBV4-2 to TRBJ2-5, with TRBD2 identical over 7 bases. The CDR3 totals 17 residues. CDR1 is LGHNA, CDR2 YNFKEQ, per germline. V was pared by 1 base and J by 3 bases, with 11 bases of the junction left unmatched. The CDR3 loop reads CASSQGGASGGEETQYF. The CDR3 DNA follows: TGTGCCAGCAGCCAAGGTGGGGCTAGCGGAGGGGAAGAGACCCAGTACTTC.

This clone was detected only a few times. In nucleotides, the CDR3 is TGTGCCAGTAACAACAGGAAGAGCTCCTACAATGAGCAGTTCTTC. This translates into CASNNRKSSYNEQFF. The chain couples TRBV19 to TRBJ2-1, with TRBD1 as a possible D gene (5 bases). This CDR3 contains 15 residues. Germline loops: CDR1 LNHDA, CDR2 SQIVND (reference sequence). V gave up 7 bases and J gave up 0 bases, with 13 bases separating them.

CDR3 sequence reads: CSVDSGQGHEQYF. CDR3 bases: TGCAGCGTTGACTCGGGACAGGGGCACGAGCAGTACTTC. This chain links TRBV29-1 with TRBJ2-7; 10 nucleotides match TRBD1. CDR1 is SQVTM and CDR2 is ANQGSEA in the germline V gene. V shed 3 bases and J 5 bases; nucleotides not matched to a gene: 4. CDR3 length: 13 amino acids.

The chain employs TRBV7-9 and TRBJ1-2; D gene unclear. The CDR3 sequence is 16 residues long. Between the trimmed V and J ends, which lost 5 bases and 2 bases, there was a span of 18 bases. Germline values: CDR1 SEHNR, CDR2 FQNEAQ (reference sequence). The CDR3 loop is CASSQKVSDINYGYTF. The CDR3 coding sequence is TGTGCCAGCAGCCAGAAGGTGTCAGACATAAACTATGGCTACACCTTC. The full variable domain, rest sourced from reference TRBV7-9 and TRBJ1-2, is DTGVSQNPRHKITKRGQNVTFRCDPISEHNRLYWYRQTLGQGPEFLTYFQNEAQLEKSRLLSDRFSAERPKGSFSTLEIQRTEQGDSAMYLCASSQKVSDINYGYTFGSGTRLTVV.

The CDR3 nucleotides read TGTGCCACCAGCAGAGTCTCGGGGCGCGGGATTCAAAGCGAAAAACTGTTTTTT. Its protein product is CATSRVSGRGIQSEKLFF. This chain links TRBV15 with TRBJ1-4, with D perhaps matching TRBD1 (5 bases). The CDR3 has 18 residues. CDR1 and CDR2 from the germline V gene are LNHNV and YYDKDF (reference sequence). Trimming took off 1 base at V and 8 bases at J, with 23 bases between the two ends.

This clone was seen just once. The chain carries TRBV6-5 and TRBJ2-1, with 7 bases identical to TRBD2. The germline V gene encodes CDR1 MNHEY and CDR2 SVGAGI. The V gene end was trimmed by 2 bases and the J gene end by 5 bases; junction bases not matched to a gene: 9. The CDR3 sequence is 16 residues long. For the CDR3, the DNA is TGTGCCAGCAGTTACGGGCTAGCGGTAAAAAACAATGAGCAGTTCTTC. It is translated as CASSYGLAVKNNEQFF.

The chain's CDR3 is CASSPPSGYYEQYF. For the CDR3, the DNA is TGTGCCAGCTCACCACCGTCGGGGTACTACGAGCAGTACTTC. V gene TRBV18 combines with J gene TRBJ2-7; tentatively, D is TRBD2 (5 bases). CDR1 KGHSH and CDR2 LQKENI come from the germline V gene. Trimming took 0 bases from V and 3 from J, leaving 9 bases between them. The CDR3 totals 14 residues.

V and J are TRBV5-4 and TRBJ2-7, with D possibly matching TRBD1 (5 bases). CDR1 is SGHNT, CDR2 YYREEE, per germline (reference sequence). The germline V and J ends were trimmed by 2 bases and 2 bases, with 14 bases remaining between them. The CDR3 loop spans 15 amino acids. CDR3 amino acids: CASSFVGGAPYEQYF. CDR3 DNA: TGTGCCAGCAGCTTTGTGGGTGGGGCCCCCTACGAGCAGTACTTC.

This clone came up a few times. V gene TRBV2 combines with J gene TRBJ2-7, with 7 bases aligning to TRBD1. CDR3 length: 15 amino acids. V shed 7 bases, J shed 8 bases, and the junction held 17 bases outside the gene matches. CDR1 and CDR2 (germline): SNHLY, FYNNEI. CDR3 nucleotide sequence: TGTGCCAGCACCAACCCGCCAGGACAGGTCAGGAAGCAGTACTTC. It translates to CASTNPPGQVRKQYF.

The table lists this clone with a count of one. The gene calls are TRBV4-1 and TRBJ2-5, with 7 nucleotides matching TRBD1. The V gene end was trimmed by 0 bases and the J gene end by 2 bases; junction bases not matched to a gene: 9. Germline-derived CDR1 and CDR2 are MGHRA and YSYEKL. CDR3 size: 17 residues. The DNA of the CDR3 is TGCGCCAGCAGCCAAGATGTTCCGGGACAGAGTCAAGAGACCCAGTACTTC. Its translation: CASSQDVPGQSQETQYF.

The CDR3 nucleotides read TGTGCCGGAACCTCCTCGTGGGAGGCTGGCTACACCTTC. It is translated as CAGTSSWEAGYTF. The rearrangement links TRBV6-1 to TRBJ1-2; no clear D gene. Germline loops: CDR1 MNHNS, CDR2 SASEGT. Trimming removed 11 bases at V and 7 bases at J, with 20 bases between. The CDR3 has 13 amino acids.

This clone was detected only once. The genes are TRBV12-2 and TRBJ2-7; TRBD2 is taken as the D call from the table, unchecked against the DNA. TRBV12-2 is designated a pseudogene. This CDR3 region has 14 residues. CDR3 sequence reads: CASAPTSGRYEQYF. The DNA for the CDR3 is TGTGCAAGCGCTCCTACTAGCGGGCGGTACGAGCAGTACTTC.

V and J are TRBV28 and TRBJ1-5; D is perhaps TRBD1 (6 bases). Trimming left V 5 bases short and J 4 bases short, with 18 bases between. CDR3 size: 16 residues. From germline, CDR1 is MDHEN and CDR2 SYDVKM. CDR3: CASSTDTGLGNQPQHF. The CDR3 region has the DNA TGTGCCAGCAGTACGGACACAGGGTTGGGGAATCAGCCCCAGCATTTT.

The V and J genes are TRBV7-9 and TRBJ2-3; 12 bases align to TRBD2. V lost 5 bases, J lost 5 bases, and 14 bases stayed unmatched. The CDR3 runs 18 residues. Germline loops: CDR1 SEHNR, CDR2 FQNEAQ (reference sequence). CDR3 protein: CASSPLPRLAGAIDTQYF. CDR3 bases: TGTGCCAGCAGCCCGCTCCCCCGACTAGCGGGAGCTATAGATACGCAGTATTTT.

The chain combines TRBV10-1 with TRBJ2-7; tentatively, D is TRBD1 (5 bases). The CDR3 is 13 residues long. CDR1 is WNHNN and CDR2 is SYGVQD in the germline V gene (reference sequence). Trimming left V 0 bases short and J 11 bases short, with 14 bases between. The CDR3 sequence is CASSESGHRHEYF. The CDR3 DNA is TGCGCCAGCAGTGAGTCGGGGCACCGTCATGAGTACTTC.

This chain joins TRBV6-1 and TRBJ2-5; 7 bases agree with TRBD2. The V and J ends lost 3 bases and 5 bases, in that order; junction bases with no gene match: 6. Germline V gene data show CDR1 as MNHNS and CDR2 as SASEGT. This CDR3 is built from 14 residues. The CDR3 is CASSDKRDGETQYF. CDR3 nucleotides: TGTGCCAGCAGTGACAAGCGGGACGGGGAGACCCAGTACTTC.

This sequence joins TRBV19 and TRBJ2-7; 9 bases match TRBD2. The junction had 17 bases not matched to a gene; V was cut back by 3 bases and J by 5 bases. The CDR3 consists of 18 residues. The germline CDR1 and CDR2 sequences are LNHDA and SQIVND (reference sequence). This CDR3 reads CASSIRPLAGAPDDEQYF. The CDR3 bases are TGTGCCAGTAGTATCCGCCCTTTAGCGGGAGCGCCGGACGACGAGCAGTACTTC.